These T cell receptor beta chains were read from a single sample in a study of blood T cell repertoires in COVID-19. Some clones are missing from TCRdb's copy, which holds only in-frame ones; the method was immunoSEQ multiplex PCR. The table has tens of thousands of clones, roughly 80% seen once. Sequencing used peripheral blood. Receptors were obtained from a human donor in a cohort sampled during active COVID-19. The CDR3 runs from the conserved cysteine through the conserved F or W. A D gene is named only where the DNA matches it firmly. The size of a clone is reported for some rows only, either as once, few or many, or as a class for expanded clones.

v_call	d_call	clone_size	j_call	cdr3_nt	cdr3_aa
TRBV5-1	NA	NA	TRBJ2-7	TGCGCCAGCAGCTTGTCCTCCGCGAGGGTTGACGAGCAGTACTTC	CASSLSSARVDEQYF
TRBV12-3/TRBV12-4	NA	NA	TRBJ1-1	TGTGCCAGCAGCCCCGGTCGTTTGGCTGAAGCTTTCTTT	CASSPGRLAEAFF
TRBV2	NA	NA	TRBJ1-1	TGTGCCAGCAGTAACCAACAGCCGCGGAACACTGAAGCTTTCTTT	CASSNQQPRNTEAFF
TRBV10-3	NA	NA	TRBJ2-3	TGTGCCATCAAGGCGGGGACCGGGACAGATACGCAGTATTTT	CAIKAGTGTDTQYF
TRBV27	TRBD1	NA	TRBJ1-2	TGTGCCAGCAGTTTATCCGGGACAGGGGCGGGCTACACCTTC	CASSLSGTGAGYTF
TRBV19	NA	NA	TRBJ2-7	TGTGCCAGTAGGGGGACAAGTACCTACGAGCAGTACTTC	CASRGTSTYEQYF
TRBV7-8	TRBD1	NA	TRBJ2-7	TGTGCCAGCAGCCAACGTGTTACAGGGGTTCTAAGCTCCTACGAGCAGTACTTC	CASSQRVTGVLSSYEQYF
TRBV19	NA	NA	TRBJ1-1	TGTGCCAGTAGTGCTCACAAAGCTTTCTTT	CASSAHKAFF
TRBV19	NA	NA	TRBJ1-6	TGTGCCAGTAGTCGACAGGTCTATAATTCACCCCTCCACTTT	CASSRQVYNSPLHF
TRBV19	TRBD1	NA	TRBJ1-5	TGTGCCAGTAGTTTTCTCCAGGGGGGAAATCAGCCCCAGCATTTT	CASSFLQGGNQPQHF
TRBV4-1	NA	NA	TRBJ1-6	TGCGCCAGCAGCCAGCAGGGGAGGTCTAGCGGTTCACCCCTCCACTTT	CASSQQGRSSGSPLHF
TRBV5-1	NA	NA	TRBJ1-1	TGCGCCAGCAGCAGAACACCGAACACTGAAGCTTTCTTT	CASSRTPNTEAFF
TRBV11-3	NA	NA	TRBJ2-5	TGTGCCAGCAGCCGCCGCGGTCAAGAGACCCAGTACTTC	CASSRRGQETQYF
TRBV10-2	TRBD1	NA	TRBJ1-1	TGCGCCAGCGGACAGGGACGAAACACTGAAGCTTTCTTT	CASGQGRNTEAFF
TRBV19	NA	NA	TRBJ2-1	TGTGCCAGTAGTATTCCCGGGAATGAGCAGTTCTTC	CASSIPGNEQFF
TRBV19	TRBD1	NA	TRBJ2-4	TGTGCCAGTAGTATCACGGGACAGGGGAAAAACATTCAGTACTTC	CASSITGQGKNIQYF
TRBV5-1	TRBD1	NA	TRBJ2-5	TGCGCCAGCAGCTTTGGGACAGGCGAGGAGACCCAGTACTTC	CASSFGTGEETQYF
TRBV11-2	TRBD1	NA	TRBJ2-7	TGTGCCAGCAGCTTGGACAGGCACGGCGAGCAGTACTTC	CASSLDRHGEQYF
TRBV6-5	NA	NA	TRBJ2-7	TGTGCCAGCAGTTACCGACAGTTAGAATTCTACGAGCAGTACTTC	CASSYRQLEFYEQYF
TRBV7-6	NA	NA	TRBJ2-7	TGTGCCAGCAGCCCCGGGGTTGGCTCCTACGAGCAGTACTTC	CASSPGVGSYEQYF
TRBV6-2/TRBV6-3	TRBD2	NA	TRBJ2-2	TGTGCCAGCAGTTACTTCGTACAGCGGGGGGGCCCCACCGGGGAGCTGTTTTTT	CASSYFVQRGGPTGELFF
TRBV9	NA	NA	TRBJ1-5	TGTGCCAGCAGCGTAGATGCGGCCGGCGGGTGGCCCCAGCATTTT	CASSVDAAGGWPQHF
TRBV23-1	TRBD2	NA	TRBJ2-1	TGCGCCAGCAGTCAATCGTCGGCTAGCGGGGGGCTCGAGGAGCAGTTCTTC	CASSQSSASGGLEEQFF
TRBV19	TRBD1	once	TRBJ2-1	TGTGCCAGTAGTTCCGCGGCAGGGGGTTACAATGAGCAGTTCTTC	CASSSAAGGYNEQFF
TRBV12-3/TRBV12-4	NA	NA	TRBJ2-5	TGTGCCAGCAGGGCCCCCCTCCAAGAGACCCAGTACTTC	CASRAPLQETQYF
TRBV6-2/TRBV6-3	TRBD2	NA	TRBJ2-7	TGTGCCAGCAGTTACTCGAGCGGGGCCCCCTCCTACGAGCAGTACTTC	CASSYSSGAPSYEQYF
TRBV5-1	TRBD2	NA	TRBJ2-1	TGCGCCAGTTTTAGCGGGGGGGCCGCAAATGAGCAGTTCTTC	CASFSGGAANEQFF
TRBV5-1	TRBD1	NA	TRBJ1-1	TGCGCCAGCAGCTTTGGACAGGGAGGGGAGAACACTGAAGCTTTCTTT	CASSFGQGGENTEAFF
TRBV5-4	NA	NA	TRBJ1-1	TGTGCCAGCAGCCCCCCACAGGCTAACACTGAAGCTTTCTTT	CASSPPQANTEAFF
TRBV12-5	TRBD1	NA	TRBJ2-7	TGTGCTAGTGGTTTCCGGACAGGCCAGCACCCCTACGAGCAGTACTTC	CASGFRTGQHPYEQYF
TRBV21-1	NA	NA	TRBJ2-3	TGTGCCAGCAGCAAAGGGGGGAGGGGGTGGAGACTTCCAACTCCTAGCACAGATACGCAGTATTTT	CASSKGGRGWRLPTPSTDTQYF
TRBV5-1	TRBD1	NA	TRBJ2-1	TGCGCCAGCAGCTTGTTGGCCGCAGGGGGAAATGAGCAGTTCTTC	CASSLLAAGGNEQFF
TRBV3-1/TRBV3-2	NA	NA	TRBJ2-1	TGTGCCAGAACGCAGGGGAAATACAATGAGCAGTTCTTC	CARTQGKYNEQFF
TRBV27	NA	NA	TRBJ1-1	TGTGCCAGCAGTTCACCTGGACATAGGAACACGGAAGCTTTCTTT	CASSSPGHRNTEAFF
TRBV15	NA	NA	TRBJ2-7	TGTGCCACCAGCAAGAGCCGGGACACTTCCTACGAGCAGTACTTC	CATSKSRDTSYEQYF
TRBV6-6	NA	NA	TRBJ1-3	TGTGCCGGGAACGGGGGCTCTGGAAACACCATATATTTT	CAGNGGSGNTIYF
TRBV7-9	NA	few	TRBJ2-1	TGTGCCAGCAGCCCCTCTTCTGGGGCCAATGAGCAGTTCTTC	CASSPSSGANEQFF
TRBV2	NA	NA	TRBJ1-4	TGTGCCAGCCGCATGGGCCTGGAAAAACTGTTTTTT	CASRMGLEKLFF
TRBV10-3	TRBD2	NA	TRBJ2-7	TGTGCCATCAGTGATCGGCGGCGGGGGACCTCCTACGAGCAGTACTTC	CAISDRRRGTSYEQYF
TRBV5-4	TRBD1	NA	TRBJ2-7	TGTGCCAGCAGCCTACTACTGGGACAGGTGTCGGACGAGCAGTACTTC	CASSLLLGQVSDEQYF
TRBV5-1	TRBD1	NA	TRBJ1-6	TGCGCCAGCAGCTCCTTGGGACAGGGCGAACAACCCCTCCACTTT	CASSSLGQGEQPLHF
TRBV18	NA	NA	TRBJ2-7	TGTGCCAGCTCACCGACCCAGGCCCGCAGGAACGAGCAGTACTTC	CASSPTQARRNEQYF
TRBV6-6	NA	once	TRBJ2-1	TGTGCCAGCAGTTACCTGGGCAGCCACAATGAGCAGTTCTTC	CASSYLGSHNEQFF
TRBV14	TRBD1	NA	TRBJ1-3	TGTGCCAGCAGCCAAGATCGAGGGGGCAAAGGAAACACCATATATTTT	CASSQDRGGKGNTIYF
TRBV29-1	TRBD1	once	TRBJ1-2	TGCAGCGTAACCACCGGGACAGAGCACTATGGCTACACCTTC	CSVTTGTEHYGYTF
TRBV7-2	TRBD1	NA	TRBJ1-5	TGTGCCAGCAGCTTGGGACAGGCCGGCAATCAGCCCCAGCATTTT	CASSLGQAGNQPQHF
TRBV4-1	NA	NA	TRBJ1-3	TGCGCCAGCAGCCAATCGGTCCTCAGGGGAAGTGGAAACACCATATATTTT	CASSQSVLRGSGNTIYF
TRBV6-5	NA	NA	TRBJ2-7	TGTGCCAGCAGTTACTCGACTGGGGGCAGGGACGAGCAGTACTTC	CASSYSTGGRDEQYF
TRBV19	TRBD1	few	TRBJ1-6	TGTGCCAGTAGCCCCTCGGGACAGGCTTTTAATTCACCCCTCCACTTT	CASSPSGQAFNSPLHF
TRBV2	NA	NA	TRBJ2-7	TGTGCCACCTCCCGTGAGGGTTATGAGCAGTACTTC	CATSREGYEQYF
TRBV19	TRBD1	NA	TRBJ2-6	TGTGCCAGTAGTAAACAGACAGGGTGGGTCTCTGGGGCCAACGTCCTGACTTTC	CASSKQTGWVSGANVLTF
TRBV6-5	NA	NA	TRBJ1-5	TGTGCCAGCAGCCGGACTGCTTTTAGCAATCAGCCCCAGCATTTT	CASSRTAFSNQPQHF
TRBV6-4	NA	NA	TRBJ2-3	TGTGCCAGCAGCCCCATGGCATCGACAGATACGCAGTATTTT	CASSPMASTDTQYF
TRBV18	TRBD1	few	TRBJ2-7	TGTGCCAGCTCTCGTTCAGGGGGACAGGGGATCGAGCAGTACTTC	CASSRSGGQGIEQYF
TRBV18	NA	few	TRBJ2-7	TGTGCCAGCTCAGTTACAGGGAGCTCCTACGAGCAGTACTTC	CASSVTGSSYEQYF
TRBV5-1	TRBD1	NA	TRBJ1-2	TGCGCCAGCAGCTTTCGACCGACAGGGGACTATGGCTACACCTTC	CASSFRPTGDYGYTF
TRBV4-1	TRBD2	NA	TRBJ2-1	TGCGCCAGCAGCCCCCGCGCTAGCGGGGTGCGAGAGCAGTTCTTC	CASSPRASGVREQFF
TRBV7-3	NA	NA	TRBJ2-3	TGTGCCAGCAGCGAAGACAGTAGCACAGATACGCAGTATTTT	CASSEDSSTDTQYF
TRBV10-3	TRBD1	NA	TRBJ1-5	TGTGCCATCGGCGACAGGGGCGGGGTGAGCAATCAGCCCCAGCATTTT	CAIGDRGGVSNQPQHF
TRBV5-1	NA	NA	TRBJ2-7	TGCGCCAGCAGCTTGGCCGCCGGTTACGAGCAGTACTTC	CASSLAAGYEQYF